Sequencing of this TCR beta chain was carried out in a study of T cell responses to AZD1222 COVID-19 vaccine. Study-level results: Of the AZD1222 recipients, only five to seven were seropositive at baseline. The span of vaccine-associated CD4 TCRs extended across spike, with dominance at 160-218 and 743-854. Donors, mostly white British, included more females; clonal diversity was possibly underestimated.

V lost 6 bases to trimming and J lost 7 bases, with 15 bases between them. The germline gives CDR1 LNHDA, CDR2 SQIVND (reference sequence). This CDR3 has 13 amino acids. Libraries were prepared by immunoSEQ multiplex PCR; TCRdb keeps only in-frame clonotypes and omits some of them. The data show 65,000 to 85,000 clones, 70% to 90% seen once. Comments on this clone: Its antigen is not known.

The receptor was isolated from an adult in good health. The chain is built from TRBV19 and TRBJ1-2, with unresolved D. The sequencing used peripheral blood, collected on day 0 of AZD1222 vaccination. CDR3 in DNA: TGTGCCAGTAGCCTGACATCATCCGGTGGCTACACCTTC. It codes for CASSLTSSGGYTF.